Detailed here is one T cell receptor beta chain. Its antigen is as yet unknown. The same CDR3 can be traced to other DNA sequences in this sample. Some clones are missing from TCRdb's copy, which holds only in-frame ones; the method was immunoSEQ multiplex PCR. The profile covers about 2.1 million clones, with just under 95% appearing a single time and 1.5% to 2% taken by the ten largest. The sample is drawn from a study of shared clonotypes between healthy human individuals. The CDR3 spans 14 residues. In germline, CDR1 is MNHEY, CDR2 SMNVEV (reference sequence). The V segment lost 6 bases and the J segment 0 bases; nucleotides outside the gene matches: 2. CD45RO-negative, CCR7-positively selected cells formed the naive CD8 fraction, excluding terminally differentiated effector memory CD45RA+ cells. Overall study findings and caveats: Generally, naive subsets (rather than memory subsets) showed larger estimated richness.

The receptor was derived from a man aged 18 to 35 in good health. Some clones in this sample may be carry-over from other donors' samples. The sample comprised naive CD8+ T cells from PBMCs. The J gene is TRBJ1-5, the V gene TRBV27; 7 bases match TRBD1. CDR3 nucleotide sequence: TGTGCCAGCAGCGACAGGGATAGCAATCAGCCCCAGCATTTT. It encodes CASSDRDSNQPQHF.